This is a list of T cell receptor beta chains from one sample in a study of shared clonotypes between healthy human individuals. Profiled with immunoSEQ multiplex PCR; TCRdb holds only in-frame clones, not every one. The table includes 1.5 million to 2.5 million clones, just under 95% detected once. What was sequenced was naive CD8+ T cells sorted from blood. These receptors were collected from a man between 18 and 29 years old in good health. The CDR3 runs from the conserved cysteine through the conserved F or W. D genes are given only for firm matches. Size is stated for part of the rows, as once, few or many counts, or as a class when the clone is expanded.

CDR3 DNA: TGTGCCAGCAGCCTCACAGGGAGTGGGGCCAACGTCCTGACTTTC
CDR3 protein: CASSLTGSGANVLTF
V gene: TRBV9
CDR3 length: 15
D gene: .
clone size: .
J gene: TRBJ2-6

CDR3 DNA: TGTGCCAGCAGCCACGTCGGGACACCGGATGAAATTAACTATGGCTACACCTTC
CDR3 protein: CASSHVGTPDEINYGYTF
V gene: TRBV7-9
CDR3 length: 18
D gene: .
clone size: .
J gene: TRBJ1-2

CDR3 DNA: TGTGCCTGGGGTGAATCAGGGTGGGGGTCTGCTGAAGCTTTCTTT
CDR3 protein: CAWGESGWGSAEAFF
V gene: TRBV30
CDR3 length: 15
D gene: .
clone size: .
J gene: TRBJ1-1

CDR3 DNA: TGTGCCAGCAGTGACAGGGGGCTAGCCCAGCATTTT
CDR3 protein: CASSDRGLAQHF
V gene: TRBV27
CDR3 length: 12
D gene: TRBD1
clone size: .
J gene: TRBJ1-5

CDR3 DNA: TGTGCCAGCACCCTGGGGTCACCCCTCCACTTT
CDR3 protein: CASTLGSPLHF
V gene: TRBV6-6
CDR3 length: 11
D gene: .
clone size: .
J gene: TRBJ1-6

CDR3 DNA: TGCGCCAGCAGCGGCCTAGCGAGCACCGGGGAGCTGTTTTTT
CDR3 protein: CASSGLASTGELFF
V gene: TRBV10-2
CDR3 length: 14
D gene: .
clone size: .
J gene: TRBJ2-2

CDR3 DNA: TGTGCCAGCAGGCCCGGGACATCCAACCAAGAGACCCAGTACTTC
CDR3 protein: CASRPGTSNQETQYF
V gene: TRBV7-9
CDR3 length: 15
D gene: .
clone size: .
J gene: TRBJ2-5

CDR3 DNA: TGTGCCAGCGGGCAAGCCGCCTACGAGCAGTACTTC
CDR3 protein: CASGQAAYEQYF
V gene: TRBV11-2
CDR3 length: 12
D gene: .
clone size: .
J gene: TRBJ2-7

CDR3 DNA: TGTGCCAGCAGCGCGACTAGCGGGAGAGATAATGAGCAGTTCTTC
CDR3 protein: CASSATSGRDNEQFF
V gene: TRBV9
CDR3 length: 15
D gene: TRBD2
clone size: .
J gene: TRBJ2-1

CDR3 DNA: TGTGCCAGCAGCTTAGCCGGGACAGTGTTTAGCACAGATACGCAGTATTTT
CDR3 protein: CASSLAGTVFSTDTQYF
V gene: TRBV11-2
CDR3 length: 17
D gene: TRBD1
clone size: .
J gene: TRBJ2-3

CDR3 DNA: TGTGCCAGCTCACCACCGACTCGGGGGAACACCGGGGAGCTGTTTTTT
CDR3 protein: CASSPPTRGNTGELFF
V gene: TRBV18
CDR3 length: 16
D gene: .
clone size: .
J gene: TRBJ2-2

CDR3 DNA: TGTGCCAGCAGTGGGGGGGGCACTGAAGCTTTCTTT
CDR3 protein: CASSGGGTEAFF
V gene: TRBV2
CDR3 length: 12
D gene: .
clone size: once
J gene: TRBJ1-1

CDR3 DNA: TGTGCCAGCAGCTTATACAGGGATAGCTACACCTTC
CDR3 protein: CASSLYRDSYTF
V gene: TRBV13
CDR3 length: 12
D gene: .
clone size: .
J gene: TRBJ1-2

CDR3 DNA: TGTGCTAGTGGTTCACGTAGCAGTATCACAGATACGCAGTATTTT
CDR3 protein: CASGSRSSITDTQYF
V gene: TRBV12-5
CDR3 length: 15
D gene: .
clone size: once
J gene: TRBJ2-3

CDR3 DNA: TGTGCCAGCAGTTTATCCTTCGGGGACCAGGGGCCCTACGAGCAGTACTTC
CDR3 protein: CASSLSFGDQGPYEQYF
V gene: TRBV27
CDR3 length: 17
D gene: .
clone size: .
J gene: TRBJ2-7

CDR3 DNA: TGTGCCAGTAGTTTTGTCAGCACTAACTATGGCTACACCTTC
CDR3 protein: CASSFVSTNYGYTF
V gene: TRBV19
CDR3 length: 14
D gene: .
clone size: .
J gene: TRBJ1-2

CDR3 DNA: TGTGCCAGCAGTTCTTACCAGGGAGGGTACGAGCAGTACTTC
CDR3 protein: CASSSYQGGYEQYF
V gene: TRBV27
CDR3 length: 14
D gene: TRBD2
clone size: .
J gene: TRBJ2-7